The present entry profiles one TCR beta chain with its context. Participating donors were healthy, HIV-negative adults free of recent acute infections or vaccinations. Only Caucasian adults living in Nashville, Tennessee served as donors. This sample was taken from a study of shared clonotypes between healthy human individuals. Replicate PCRs were loaded with around 280 ng DNA from unsorted PBMC, some 30,000 T cell genomes. How the authors handled the data: ImmunoSEQ yielded junction-only sequences lacking quality scores, so filtering differed. TCRdb's table, derived via immunoSEQ multiplex PCR, lists solely in-frame clones and lacks some. D and trimming were read from the DNA, whereas the V and J calls and clone size are those reported in that table. This sample has more than 400,000 clones, with over 70% found just once. V dropped 1 base and J dropped 9 bases, with 13 bases sitting between them. The CDR3 runs to 14 residues. CDR1 and CDR2 from the germline V gene are SEHNR and FQNEAQ (reference sequence).

The sequenced sample consisted of PBMCs. This chain uses TRBV7-9 with TRBJ1-3; D is possibly TRBD1 (5 bases). The TCR comes from a woman in her 40s in good health. Some clones in this sample may be carry-over from other donors' samples. CDR3 nucleotide sequence: TGTGCCAGCAGCTTAGGCCCCGACGGGGGCACCATATATTTT. Translating it yields CASSLGPDGGTIYF.